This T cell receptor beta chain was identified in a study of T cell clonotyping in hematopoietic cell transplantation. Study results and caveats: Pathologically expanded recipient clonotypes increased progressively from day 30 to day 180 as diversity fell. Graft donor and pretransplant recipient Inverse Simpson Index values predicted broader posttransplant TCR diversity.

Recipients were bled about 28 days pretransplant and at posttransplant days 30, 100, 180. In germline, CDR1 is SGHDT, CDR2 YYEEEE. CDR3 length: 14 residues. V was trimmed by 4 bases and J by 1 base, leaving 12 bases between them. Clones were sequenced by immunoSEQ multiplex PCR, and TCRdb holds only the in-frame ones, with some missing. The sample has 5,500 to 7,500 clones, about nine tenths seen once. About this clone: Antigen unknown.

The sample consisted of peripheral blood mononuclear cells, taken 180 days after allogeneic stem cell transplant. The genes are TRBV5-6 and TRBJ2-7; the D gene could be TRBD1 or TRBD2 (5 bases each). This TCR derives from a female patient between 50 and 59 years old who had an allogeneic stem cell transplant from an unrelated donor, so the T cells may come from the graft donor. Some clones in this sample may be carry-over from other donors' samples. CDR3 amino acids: CASSLGTASYEQYF. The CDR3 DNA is TGTGCCAGCAGCCTAGGGACGGCTTCCTACGAGCAGTACTTC.